The present T cell receptor (beta chain) was sequenced within a study of blood T cell repertoires in COVID-19. Only a few counts were recorded for this clone. Measured with immunoSEQ multiplex PCR; TCRdb has only the in-frame clones, and not every one. Of 190,000 or so clones detected, about 89% appear once; the ten largest clones hold about 6.7%. This CDR3 is built from 16 residues. Between the trimmed V and J ends, which lost 1 base and 2 bases, there was a span of 15 bases. The germline CDR1 and CDR2 sequences are SGHVS and FQNEAQ. The receptor's source is a man between 40 and 49 years old with acute or convalescent COVID-19. Sequenced material: peripheral blood. The V and J genes are TRBV7-8 and TRBJ2-7; TRBD2 is a possible D gene (6 bases). The CDR3 DNA follows: TGTGCCAGCAGCTTAGGGGCTCTGGGGGGAGCCTACGAGCAGTACTTC. Translated, it gives CASSLGALGGAYEQYF.